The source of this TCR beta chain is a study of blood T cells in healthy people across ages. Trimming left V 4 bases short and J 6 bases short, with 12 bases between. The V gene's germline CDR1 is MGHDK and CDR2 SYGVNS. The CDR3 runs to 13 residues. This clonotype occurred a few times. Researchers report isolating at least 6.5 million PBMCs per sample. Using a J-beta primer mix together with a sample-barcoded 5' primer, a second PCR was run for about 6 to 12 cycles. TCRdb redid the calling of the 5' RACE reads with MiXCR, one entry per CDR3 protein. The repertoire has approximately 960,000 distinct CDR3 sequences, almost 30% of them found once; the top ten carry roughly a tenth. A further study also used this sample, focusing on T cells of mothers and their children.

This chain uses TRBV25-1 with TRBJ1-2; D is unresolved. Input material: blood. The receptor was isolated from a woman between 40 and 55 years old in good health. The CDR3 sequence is CASSVLGFDGYTF. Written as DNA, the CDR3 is TGTGCCAGCAGTGTATTAGGCTTCGATGGCTACACCTTC.